This T cell receptor (beta chain) was sequenced during a study of early T cells in non-severe SARS-CoV-2 infection. This CDR3 is 13 amino acids long. V was trimmed by 8 bases and J by 0 bases, leaving 11 bases between them. CDR1 and CDR2 from the germline V gene are MDHEN and SYDVKM. Ten or more counts support this clonotype. One entry per CDR3 protein results from TCRdb running MiXCR on the 5' RACE reads. The data show roughly 51,000 distinct CDR3 sequences, about 6.2% seen once. Sequenced sample: whole blood. The clonotype comes from an adult who was a healthcare worker with PCR-confirmed SARS-CoV-2 infection or an uninfected control (not recorded which). V gene TRBV28 combines with J gene TRBJ2-7; D is possibly TRBD2 (5 bases). The CDR3 protein is CASGGGPSYEQYF. The CDR3 region has the DNA TGTGCCAGCGGTGGAGGTCCCTCCTACGAGCAGTACTTC.